Given below is one T cell receptor (beta chain) in context. Its antigen specificity is not known. No base quality information exists; no much larger clone differs at one position. The data stem from a study of shared clonotypes between healthy human individuals (dated by TCRdb to 2019 to 2021). Looking at the study overall: A couple of women and a few men aged 18 to 49 years were included in the cohort. For each donor, CD4 naive and CD4 memory were each given three plates, CD8 naive was given two plates, and CD8 memory was given one plate. To estimate repertoire size and how much clonotypes are shared between individuals, the study performed deep sequencing of blood TCR repertoires from 4 to 6 healthy adults. Libraries were prepared and TCR repertoires were sequenced by different laboratories using diverse techniques, in order to increase sequencing depth and limit assay-specific biases. Between about 0.8 and 9 billion PBMCs per donor were obtained by leukapheresis. What the study reported, not specific to this receptor: When a few donors were compared, the shared fraction of clonotypes was about 5% for naive CD4, roughly 3.4% for naive CD8, about 2.5% for memory CD4, and 0.4% for memory CD8. Clonotypes shared by all four sorted-subset donors showed higher generation probabilities than non-shared clonotypes. The small number of donors limited the genetic and exposure-history diversity represented. Rarefaction of sorted-subset datasets indicated incomplete sequencing despite the large sequencing depth. Based on pairwise subsampling, the degree of clonotype sharing among donors was expected to be affected by sequencing depth. Naive subsets generally had larger estimated clonotype richness than memory subsets did. Only blood was sampled, and tissue TCR repertoires likely differ from those in blood.

The donors were healthy, HIV-negative adults with no recently reported acute infections or vaccinations. Only Caucasian adults living in Nashville, Tennessee, USA were represented among the donors. CD8 memory samples were composed of magnetically selected CD45RO+ cells combined with CCR7-negative CD45RA+ effector memory (TemRA) cells. After blood collection by leukapheresis, PBMCs were isolated using Ficoll-Histopaque density gradient centrifugation and then cryopreserved in the vapor phase of liquid nitrogen. Analytical flow cytometry was used to check the purity and quantity of each magnetically sorted T cell population. Genomic DNA was isolated from every sorted fraction and measured by UV absorbance on a Nanodrop 2000c. Using the deep immunoSEQ assay, TCR CDR3 regions were amplified from genomic DNA by multiplex PCR. Genomic DNA extracted from each cell subset was distributed evenly over all wells of several immunoSEQ 96-well plates, and each plate served as one replicate. For sorted subsets, around 200 ng genomic DNA, equal to about 30,000 T cell genomes, was loaded into each replicate PCR. Purified libraries were quantified with a Qubit 3.0 fluorometer, sized on a Bioanalyzer 2100, and re-quantified with the KAPA Library Quantification kit. Each immunoSEQ 96-well plate was sequenced on its own single-read 150-cycle Illumina NextSeq 550 flow cell. The authors' analysis ran thus. Because the immunoSEQ output held only junctional sequences and lacked quality scores, the filtering could not match the filtering applied to full-length reads. Sequences were annotated with PyIR, a Python wrapper for IgBLAST v1.9, and V/J genes and CDR3 were assigned using IMGT germline references. Any read was removed if the V/J assignment was weak (E-value above 1e-6), the CDR3 was missing, or the read contained stop codons, out-of-frame junctions, or ambiguous translated residues. V3J clonotypes were defined by identical inferred V gene, J gene, and CDR3 amino acid sequence. Percentage overlap between repertoires was calculated by dividing the number of shared unique clonotypes by the size of the smaller repertoire. Richness of each repertoire was evaluated using RTK rarefaction, the Chao1 estimator, and Recon v2.1 estimates of unobserved clonotypes. Generation probabilities for all TCRbeta clonotypes obtained by the gDNA method from a handful of donors were computed using OLGA. The table was pulled from immuneACCESS by TCRdb, which kept in-frame rearrangements only. Such tables lose some clones; where checked, under half of the loss comes from unresolved V genes, and the rest has no known cause. The DNA gave D and trimming, while V, J and clone size come from that table. The sample table records 70,000 to 95,000 clones; 50% to 70% of these occur just once. The ten largest make up approximately 56% of the sample.

The sequenced sample was memory CD8+ T cells sorted from blood. The cell subset or site label for this specimen denotes: CD45RO+ cells pooled with CCR7-negative TemRA cells. The sequence came from a man aged 25 to 40 in good health.

The DNA is as follows: TGTGCCAGCAGCCCTTTCCCGGCCGGGGAGCTGTTTTTT. Its protein product is CASSPFPAGELFF. The rearrangement joined TRBV6-5 to TRBJ2-2, with the D gene not clear enough to name. The CDR3 contains 13 residues, cysteine and phenylalanine counted. Here the CDR3 DNA is all that survives: 39 bases in frame from base 1. Looking up the germline V gene yields CDR1 MNHEY and CDR2 SVGAGI. V sheds 6 bases and J sheds 6 bases, leaving 11 bases between their ends.